This is a list of T cell receptor beta chains from one sample in a study of shared T cell receptors in the human thymus. Profiling relied on immunoSEQ multiplex PCR, and the TCRdb table lists in-frame clones only, not all of them. The sample records 720,000 or so clones, approximately 85% being singletons. The data were also submitted as part of a second study, on human thymus T cells.

Sequenced sample: thymocytes. The source of these receptors is a girl under three years old with a congenital heart defect. The CDR3 runs from the conserved cysteine through the conserved F or W. Each record gives: V gene, clone size, D gene, J gene, CDR3 protein. The D gene is left open where the match is weak. Clone size is shown for a subset of rows, as once, few, many or a class of expanded clone.

TRBV28	NA	NA	TRBJ2-1	CASSLGRGTQTNHNEQFF
TRBV14	few	TRBD1	TRBJ1-2	CASSQGRRDRDGYTF
TRBV7-4	few	TRBD2	TRBJ2-2	CASSLVLAGGRRTGELFF
TRBV4-1	NA	TRBD2	TRBJ2-5	CASSQVAGGWGETQYF
TRBV27	NA	NA	TRBJ2-2	CASRPATTNTGELFF
TRBV10-3	NA	TRBD1	TRBJ1-1	CAISNELMGQALNTEAFF
TRBV2	few	NA	TRBJ2-5	CASSDVTGWETQYF
TRBV4-3	NA	NA	TRBJ1-2	CASSQETGGWNYGYTF
TRBV28	NA	NA	TRBJ1-2	CASSFFNTLVYGYTF
TRBV5-6	NA	NA	TRBJ1-2	CASSLAYRVYGYTF
TRBV28	NA	TRBD1	TRBJ2-7	CASSHRDRRDEQYF
TRBV9	NA	TRBD2	TRBJ2-5	CASSVDGGASQETQYF
TRBV15	NA	NA	TRBJ1-2	CATSPREIWSGYTF
TRBV27	NA	TRBD1	TRBJ1-1	CASSRQSGQGSEAFF
TRBV6-6	NA	TRBD1	TRBJ1-5	CASSRDRNQPQHF
TRBV2	NA	NA	TRBJ1-2	CAAGIVDGVYGYTF
TRBV5-1	once	NA	TRBJ1-3	CASSFFPGASGNTIYF
TRBV10-3	NA	NA	TRBJ2-3	CAISDWASDSTDTQYF
TRBV4-2	NA	NA	TRBJ1-1	CASSQLSGMNTEAFF
TRBV9	NA	TRBD1	TRBJ2-7	CASSVGQGASYEQYF
TRBV5-1	NA	NA	TRBJ1-2	CASSLGLTGRPLNYGYTF
TRBV6-7	NA	NA	TRBJ2-1	CARQYNEQFF